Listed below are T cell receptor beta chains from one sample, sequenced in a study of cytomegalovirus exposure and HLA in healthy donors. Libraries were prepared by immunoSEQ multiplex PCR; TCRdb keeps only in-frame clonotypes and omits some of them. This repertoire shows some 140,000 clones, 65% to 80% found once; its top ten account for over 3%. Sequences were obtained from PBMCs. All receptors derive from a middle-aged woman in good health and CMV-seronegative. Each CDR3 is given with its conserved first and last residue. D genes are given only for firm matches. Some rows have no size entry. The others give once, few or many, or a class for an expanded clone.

cdr3_aa: CAIMGFGGDSYGYTF
v_call: TRBV10-3
clone_size: .
d_call: .

cdr3_aa: CASSFWGGGHYGYTF
v_call: TRBV5-6
clone_size: .
d_call: .

cdr3_aa: CASSYSNQPQHF
v_call: TRBV7-9
clone_size: .
d_call: .

cdr3_aa: CASIGRGRNTIYF
v_call: TRBV6-6
clone_size: .
d_call: .

cdr3_aa: CASSLGTANTGELFF
v_call: TRBV5-1
clone_size: .
d_call: .

cdr3_aa: CASSLASVGRRGSPLHF
v_call: TRBV5-6
clone_size: .
d_call: .

cdr3_aa: CAWSVRGTTGELFF
v_call: TRBV30
clone_size: .
d_call: .

cdr3_aa: CASSRVPASGYEQYF
v_call: TRBV19
clone_size: .
d_call: TRBD2

cdr3_aa: CASSLPRGQGAYGYTF
v_call: TRBV5-1
clone_size: .
d_call: TRBD1

cdr3_aa: CASSENRADQPQHF
v_call: TRBV2
clone_size: .
d_call: .

cdr3_aa: CAISDGQGLNQPQHF
v_call: TRBV10-3
clone_size: .
d_call: .

cdr3_aa: CASNHHQGGETQYF
v_call: TRBV27
clone_size: .
d_call: .

cdr3_aa: CASSYDSWTYGYTF
v_call: TRBV6-5
clone_size: .
d_call: .

cdr3_aa: CASSENRGADGYTF
v_call: TRBV6-1
clone_size: .
d_call: TRBD1

cdr3_aa: CASSLVGTSRGVPYEQYF
v_call: TRBV5-1
clone_size: .
d_call: TRBD2

cdr3_aa: CASSDREDAGGWEKLFF
v_call: TRBV25-1
clone_size: .
d_call: TRBD1

cdr3_aa: CASSPKHQETQYF
v_call: TRBV5-4
clone_size: once
d_call: .

cdr3_aa: CASSLAGQPNTEAFF
v_call: TRBV5-1
clone_size: .
d_call: TRBD1

cdr3_aa: CASRPQGAEDTQYF
v_call: TRBV6-5
clone_size: .
d_call: TRBD1

cdr3_aa: CASRAPSGSSYNEQFF
v_call: TRBV7-9
clone_size: .
d_call: TRBD2

cdr3_aa: CASSLVGRGTEAFF
v_call: TRBV5-1
clone_size: .
d_call: .

cdr3_aa: CASSEMGQALTGELFF
v_call: TRBV6-1
clone_size: .
d_call: TRBD1

cdr3_aa: CASSSPPGEQYF
v_call: TRBV7-9
clone_size: .
d_call: .

cdr3_aa: CASSLDRGWSSYEQYF
v_call: TRBV11-3
clone_size: .
d_call: .

cdr3_aa: CASSLGGLNQPQHF
v_call: TRBV5-4
clone_size: few
d_call: .

cdr3_aa: CASSQGSTEAFF
v_call: TRBV4-2
clone_size: .
d_call: .

cdr3_aa: CASSPRTWETQYF
v_call: TRBV6-5
clone_size: .
d_call: .

cdr3_aa: CASRSTGTDYGYTF
v_call: TRBV5-1
clone_size: .
d_call: TRBD1

cdr3_aa: CASSLDRGSEREQFF
v_call: TRBV7-7
clone_size: once
d_call: TRBD1

cdr3_aa: CAIRDREVDGYTF
v_call: TRBV10-3
clone_size: .
d_call: TRBD1

cdr3_aa: CASSQVQGQEAQPQHF
v_call: TRBV4-1
clone_size: .
d_call: TRBD1

cdr3_aa: CAISDQGETQYF
v_call: TRBV10-3
clone_size: .
d_call: .

cdr3_aa: CAWSVRDTEAFF
v_call: TRBV30
clone_size: once
d_call: .

cdr3_aa: CASSWTGSYEQYF
v_call: TRBV5-4
clone_size: few
d_call: TRBD1

cdr3_aa: CASSEEYRRGPYEQYF
v_call: TRBV5-6
clone_size: .
d_call: .

cdr3_aa: CASSLAGAGGYTF
v_call: TRBV7-6
clone_size: once
d_call: .

cdr3_aa: CASNNGELLTREQYF
v_call: TRBV6-6
clone_size: .
d_call: .

cdr3_aa: CASSLTGPSTDTQYF
v_call: TRBV11-1
clone_size: .
d_call: .

cdr3_aa: CASSPALLTEAFF
v_call: TRBV28
clone_size: few
d_call: .

cdr3_aa: CASSLRASGSYEQYF
v_call: TRBV28
clone_size: .
d_call: TRBD2

cdr3_aa: CASSQDLTAYGYTF
v_call: TRBV4-2
clone_size: .
d_call: .

cdr3_aa: CASSVRGITEAFF
v_call: TRBV6-1
clone_size: few
d_call: .

cdr3_aa: CASSLLGTSGGLTDTQYF
v_call: TRBV5-6
clone_size: .
d_call: TRBD2

cdr3_aa: CATETSDEQYF
v_call: TRBV10-3
clone_size: once
d_call: TRBD2

cdr3_aa: CASSPRTGSLTEAFF
v_call: TRBV19
clone_size: .
d_call: TRBD1

cdr3_aa: CASRQGRTEAFF
v_call: TRBV6-1
clone_size: .
d_call: .

cdr3_aa: CASSSGRDTGELFF
v_call: TRBV6-6
clone_size: once
d_call: TRBD2

cdr3_aa: CASSFQARANGEQFF
v_call: TRBV7-8
clone_size: .
d_call: .

cdr3_aa: CASRRGPDSVYEQYF
v_call: TRBV5-1
clone_size: few
d_call: .

cdr3_aa: CASSGGRVGNQPQHF
v_call: TRBV27
clone_size: few
d_call: .

cdr3_aa: CASSLADRDTEAFF
v_call: TRBV5-1
clone_size: .
d_call: TRBD1

cdr3_aa: CASSVDPSGKYEQYF
v_call: TRBV9
clone_size: .
d_call: TRBD2